This entry concerns a single T cell receptor (beta chain). The antigen it recognizes is unknown. No per-base quality is available; no much larger clone lies one base away. Library preparation employed the immunoSEQ multiplex PCR assay. The source is immuneACCESS, and TCRdb retained only in-frame sequences with V and J called. Part of the clones is not carried over; for the studies checked, unresolved V genes explain less than half of this, and the remainder is unexplained. The sample table records approximately 110,000 clones; roughly nine tenths of these occur just once. The top ten clones comprise 7.8% of the sample. This entry is derived from a study of control samples from healthy donors and cancer patients (TCRdb year 2020). V is clipped by 0 bases and J by 2 bases, and the sequence between their germline boundaries is 11 bases long. CDR1 and CDR2 were assigned from the germline V gene (reference sequence) as LNHNV and YYDKDF. The CDR3 contains 16 residues, cysteine and phenylalanine counted. Just CDR3 DNA is preserved here, 48 bases in frame from base 1.

Sequenced material: blood. The chain links TRBV15 with TRBJ1-3, with a weak D call of TRBD1 (5 bases match). The sequence came from a young woman in good health. CDR3 reads: CATSRDGNRPGNTIYF. The nucleotides read TGTGCCACCAGCAGAGATGGGAACAGGCCTGGAAACACCATATATTTT.